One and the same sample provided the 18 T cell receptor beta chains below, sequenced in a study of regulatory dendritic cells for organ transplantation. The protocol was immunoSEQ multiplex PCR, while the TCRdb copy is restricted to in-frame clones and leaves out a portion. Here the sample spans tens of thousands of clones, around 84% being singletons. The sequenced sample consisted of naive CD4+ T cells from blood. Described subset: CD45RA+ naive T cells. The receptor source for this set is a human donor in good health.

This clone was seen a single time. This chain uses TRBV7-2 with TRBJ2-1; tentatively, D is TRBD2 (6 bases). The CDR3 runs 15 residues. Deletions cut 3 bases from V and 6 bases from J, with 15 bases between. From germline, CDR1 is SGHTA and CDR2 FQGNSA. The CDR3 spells CASSLVIGGFNEQFF. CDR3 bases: TGTGCCAGCAGCTTGGTTATCGGGGGATTCAATGAGCAGTTCTTC.

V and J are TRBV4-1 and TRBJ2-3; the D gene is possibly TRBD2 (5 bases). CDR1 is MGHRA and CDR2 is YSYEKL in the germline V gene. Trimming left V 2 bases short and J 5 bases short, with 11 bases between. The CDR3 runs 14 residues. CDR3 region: CASSQLGVGDTQYF. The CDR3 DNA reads TGCGCCAGCAGCCAACTGGGAGTGGGAGATACGCAGTATTTT.

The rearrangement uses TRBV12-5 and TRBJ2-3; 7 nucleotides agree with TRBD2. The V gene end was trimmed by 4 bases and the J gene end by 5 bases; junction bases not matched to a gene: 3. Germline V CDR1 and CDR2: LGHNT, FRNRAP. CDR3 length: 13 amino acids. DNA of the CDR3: TGTGCTAGTGGTTCCTCGGGGGGAGATACGCAGTATTTT. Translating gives CASGSSGGDTQYF. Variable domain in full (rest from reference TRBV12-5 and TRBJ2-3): DARVTQTPRHKVTEMGQEVTMRCQPILGHNTVFWYRQTMMQGLELLAYFRNRAPLDDSGMPKDRFSAEMPDATLATLKIQPSEPRDSAVYFCASGSSGGDTQYFGPGTRLTVL.

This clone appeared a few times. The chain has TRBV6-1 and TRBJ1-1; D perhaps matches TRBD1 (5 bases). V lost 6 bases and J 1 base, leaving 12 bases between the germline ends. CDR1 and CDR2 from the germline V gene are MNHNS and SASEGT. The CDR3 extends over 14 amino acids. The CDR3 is CASSHTGTNTEAFF. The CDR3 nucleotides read TGTGCCAGCAGCCACACAGGAACGAACACTGAAGCTTTCTTT.

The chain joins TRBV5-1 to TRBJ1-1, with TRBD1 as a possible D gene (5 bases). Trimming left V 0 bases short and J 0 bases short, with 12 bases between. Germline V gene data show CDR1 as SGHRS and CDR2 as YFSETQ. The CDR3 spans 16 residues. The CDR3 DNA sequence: TGCGCCAGCAGCTTGGTAGGCGGGGCGGTGAACACTGAAGCTTTCTTT. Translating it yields CASSLVGGAVNTEAFF. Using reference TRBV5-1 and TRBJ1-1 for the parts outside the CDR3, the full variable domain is KAGVTQTPRYLIKTRGQQVTLSCSPISGHRSVSWYQQTPGQGLQFLFEYFSETQRNKGNFPGRFSGRQFSNSRSEMNVSTLELGDSALYLCASSLVGGAVNTEAFFGQGTRLTVV.

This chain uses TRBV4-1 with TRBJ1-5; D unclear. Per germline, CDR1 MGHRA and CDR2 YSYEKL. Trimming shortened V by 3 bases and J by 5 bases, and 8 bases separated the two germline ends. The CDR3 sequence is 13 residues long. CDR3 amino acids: CASSHGWDQPQHF. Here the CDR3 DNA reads TGCGCCAGCAGCCACGGGTGGGATCAGCCCCAGCATTTT.

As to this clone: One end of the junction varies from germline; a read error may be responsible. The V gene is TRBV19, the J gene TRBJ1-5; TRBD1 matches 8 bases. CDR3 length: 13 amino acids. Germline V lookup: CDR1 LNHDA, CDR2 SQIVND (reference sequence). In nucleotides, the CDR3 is TGTGCCAGTAGTACAGGGGGCAAACAGCCCCAGCATTTT. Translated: CASSTGGKQPQHF.

The CDR3 loop reads CASKGGVGEKLFF. CDR3 bases: TGTGCCAGCAAAGGGGGGGTCGGGGAAAAACTGTTTTTT. The genes are TRBV6-5 and TRBJ1-4; D is perhaps TRBD1 (6 bases). Trimming stripped 7 bases from V and 8 bases from J, with 14 bases between. Looked up from germline, CDR1 is MNHEY and CDR2 is SVGAGI. The CDR3 loop spans 13 amino acids.

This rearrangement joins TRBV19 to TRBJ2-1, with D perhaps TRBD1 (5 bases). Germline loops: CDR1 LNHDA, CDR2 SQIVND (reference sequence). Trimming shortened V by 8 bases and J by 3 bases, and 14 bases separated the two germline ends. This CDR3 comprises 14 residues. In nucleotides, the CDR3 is TGTGCCAGTTCCCCCAGGGCCCACTACAATGAGCAGTTCTTC. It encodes CASSPRAHYNEQFF.

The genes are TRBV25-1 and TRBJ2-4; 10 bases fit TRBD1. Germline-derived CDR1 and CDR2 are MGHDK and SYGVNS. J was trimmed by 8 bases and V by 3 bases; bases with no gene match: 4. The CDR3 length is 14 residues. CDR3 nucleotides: TGTGCCAGCAGTGAGGGGACAGGGGCGGACATTCAGTACTTC. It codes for CASSEGTGADIQYF.

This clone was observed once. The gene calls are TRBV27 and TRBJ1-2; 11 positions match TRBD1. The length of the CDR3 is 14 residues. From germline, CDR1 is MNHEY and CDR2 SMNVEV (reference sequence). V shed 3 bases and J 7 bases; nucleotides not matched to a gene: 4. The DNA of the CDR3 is TGTGCCAGCAGTTTCGGACAGGGGGCGTTTGGCTACACCTTC. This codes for CASSFGQGAFGYTF.

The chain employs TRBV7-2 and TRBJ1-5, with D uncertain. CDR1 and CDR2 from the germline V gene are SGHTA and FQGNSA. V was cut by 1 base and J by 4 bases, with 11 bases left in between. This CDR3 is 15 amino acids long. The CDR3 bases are TGTGCCAGCAGCTTAGTCGGACTTACTAATCAGCCCCAGCATTTT. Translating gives CASSLVGLTNQPQHF.

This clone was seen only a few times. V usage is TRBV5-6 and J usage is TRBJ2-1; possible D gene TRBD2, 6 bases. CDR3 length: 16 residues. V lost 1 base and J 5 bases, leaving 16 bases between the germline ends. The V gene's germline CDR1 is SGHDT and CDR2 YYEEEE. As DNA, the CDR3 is TGTGCCAGCAGCTTGTTTAGGGGACTTTCGGACAATGAGCAGTTCTTC. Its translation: CASSLFRGLSDNEQFF.

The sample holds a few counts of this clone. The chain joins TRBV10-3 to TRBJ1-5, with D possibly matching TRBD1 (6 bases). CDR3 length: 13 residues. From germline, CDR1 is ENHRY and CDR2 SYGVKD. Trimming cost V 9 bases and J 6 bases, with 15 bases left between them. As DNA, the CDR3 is TGTGCCATAAATCAGGGGCTCCGTCAGCCCCAGCATTTT. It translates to CAINQGLRQPQHF.

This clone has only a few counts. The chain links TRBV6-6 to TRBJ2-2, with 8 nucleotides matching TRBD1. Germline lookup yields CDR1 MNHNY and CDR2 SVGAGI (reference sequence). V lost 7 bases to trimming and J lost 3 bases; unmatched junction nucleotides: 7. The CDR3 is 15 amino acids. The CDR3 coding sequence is TGTGCCAGCAACCTGGACAGGGTGGACACCGGGGAGCTGTTTTTT. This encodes CASNLDRVDTGELFF.

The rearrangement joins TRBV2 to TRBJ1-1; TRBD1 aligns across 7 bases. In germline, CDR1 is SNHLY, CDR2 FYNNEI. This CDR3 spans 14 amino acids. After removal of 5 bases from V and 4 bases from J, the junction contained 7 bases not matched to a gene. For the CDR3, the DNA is TGTGCCAGCAGTTCCTTCGACAGGGCCACTGAAGCTTTCTTT. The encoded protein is CASSSFDRATEAFF.

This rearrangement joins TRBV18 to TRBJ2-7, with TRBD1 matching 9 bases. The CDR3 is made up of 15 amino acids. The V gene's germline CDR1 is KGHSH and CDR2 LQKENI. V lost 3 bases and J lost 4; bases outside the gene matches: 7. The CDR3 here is CASSPGQGDFYEQYF. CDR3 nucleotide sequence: TGTGCCAGCTCACCGGGACAGGGAGATTTTTACGAGCAGTACTTC.

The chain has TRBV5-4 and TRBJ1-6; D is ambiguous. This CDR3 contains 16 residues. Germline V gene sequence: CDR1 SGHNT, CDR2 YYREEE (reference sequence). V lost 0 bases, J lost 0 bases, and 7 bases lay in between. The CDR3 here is CASSLGGSSYNSPLHF. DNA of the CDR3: TGTGCCAGCAGCTTGGGAGGGAGCTCCTATAATTCACCCCTCCACTTT. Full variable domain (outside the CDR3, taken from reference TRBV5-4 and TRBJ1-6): ETGVTQSPTHLIKTRGQQVTLRCSSQSGHNTVSWYQQALGQGPQFIFQYYREEENGRGNFPPRFSGLQFPNYSSELNVNALELDDSALYLCASSLGGSSYNSPLHFGNGTRLTVT.